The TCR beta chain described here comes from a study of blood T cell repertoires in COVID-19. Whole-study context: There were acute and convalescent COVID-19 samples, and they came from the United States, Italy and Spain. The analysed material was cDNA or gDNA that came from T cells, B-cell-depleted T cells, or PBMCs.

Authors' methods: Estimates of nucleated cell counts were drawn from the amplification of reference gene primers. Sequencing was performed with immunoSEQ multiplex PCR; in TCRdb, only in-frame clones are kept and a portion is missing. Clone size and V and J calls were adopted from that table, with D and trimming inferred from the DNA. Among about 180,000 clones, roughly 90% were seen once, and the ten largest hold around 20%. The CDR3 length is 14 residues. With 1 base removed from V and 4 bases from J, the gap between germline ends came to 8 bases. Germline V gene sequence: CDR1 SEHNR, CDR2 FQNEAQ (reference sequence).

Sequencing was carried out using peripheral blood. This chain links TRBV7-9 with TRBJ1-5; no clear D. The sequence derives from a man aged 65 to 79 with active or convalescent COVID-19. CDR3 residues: CASSLDSRNQPQHF. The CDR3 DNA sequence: TGTGCCAGCAGCTTAGATTCACGGAATCAGCCCCAGCATTTT.